The 21 T cell receptor beta chains below come from one sample, sequenced in a study of blood T cell repertoires in COVID-19. Libraries were prepared by immunoSEQ multiplex PCR; TCRdb keeps only in-frame clonotypes and omits some of them. The table shows some 300,000 clones, with around 90% occurring only once. Material for sequencing was PBMCs or T cells enriched from blood (not recorded which). The receptors shown here come from a woman aged 40-49 years who had recovered from COVID-19.

This chain links TRBV3-1 (or the pseudogene TRBV3-2) with TRBJ1-6, with D possibly TRBD1 on 5 matching bases. V was trimmed by 3 bases and J by 7 bases, leaving 10 bases between them. The CDR3 runs to 14 residues. Germline-derived CDR1 and CDR2 are LGHDT and YNNKEL (reference sequence). The CDR3 bases are TGTGCCAGCAGCCAGGGGGGTTTCAATTCACCCCTCCACTTT. Protein sequence: CASSQGGFNSPLHF.

CDR3 coding DNA: TGTGCCAGTAGTATGACTAGCGGGAGCTCTGGGGCCAACGTCCTGACTTTC. It encodes CASSMTSGSSGANVLTF. The chain is built from TRBV19 and TRBJ2-6; 12 bases align to TRBD2. The CDR3 runs 17 residues. CDR1 and CDR2 from the germline V gene are LNHDA and SQIVND (reference sequence). J lost 0 bases, V lost 3 bases, and 0 bases had no gene match.

CDR3 sequence reads: CALGVRGFYSNQPQHF. The CDR3 nucleotides read TGTGCCCTCGGGGTCAGGGGGTTTTATAGCAATCAGCCCCAGCATTTT. V is TRBV28 and J is TRBJ1-5, with TRBD1 matching over 7 bases. The CDR3 consists of 16 residues. V shed 11 bases, J shed 0 bases, and the junction held 13 bases outside the gene matches. From germline, CDR1 is MDHEN and CDR2 SYDVKM.

This clone has a handful of counts. This chain joins TRBV7-3 and TRBJ2-2, with D uncertain. V was pared by 4 bases and J by 3 bases, with 3 bases between. Germline CDR1 is SGHTA and CDR2 is FQGTGA. CDR3 length: 12 amino acids. In DNA form, the CDR3 reads TGTGCCAGCAGCTCGGACACCGGGGAGCTGTTTTTT. Its protein is CASSSDTGELFF.

The rearrangement uses TRBV27 and TRBJ1-6, with D possibly matching TRBD1 (6 bases). The CDR3 extends over 15 amino acids. V gave up 6 bases and J gave up 6 bases, with 15 bases separating them. Germline CDR1 MNHEY, CDR2 SMNVEV (reference sequence). In DNA, the CDR3 is TGTGCCAGCAGGGGTACACAGGGATTTAATTCACCCCTCCACTTT. It is translated as CASRGTQGFNSPLHF.

The chain combines TRBV5-4 with TRBJ1-6; TRBD1 aligns across 9 bases. Germline lookup yields CDR1 SGHNT and CDR2 YYREEE (reference sequence). This CDR3 is 16 amino acids long. Trimming took 4 bases from V and 7 from J; bases not matched to a gene: 9. The CDR3 here is CASSQKSGTGNSPLHF. Here the CDR3 DNA reads TGTGCCAGCAGCCAGAAATCCGGGACAGGGAATTCACCCCTCCACTTT. Full variable domain (remainder filled in from reference TRBV5-4 and TRBJ1-6): ETGVTQSPTHLIKTRGQQVTLRCSSQSGHNTVSWYQQALGQGPQFIFQYYREEENGRGNFPPRFSGLQFPNYSSELNVNALELDDSALYLCASSQKSGTGNSPLHFGNGTRLTVT.

The V and J genes are TRBV19 and TRBJ2-7; 8 bases are a match to TRBD2. From germline, CDR1 is LNHDA and CDR2 SQIVND (reference sequence). The CDR3 loop spans 14 amino acids. V lost 6 bases to trimming and J lost 2 bases; unmatched junction nucleotides: 6. CDR3 amino acids: CASSRLASTYEQYF. The DNA for the CDR3 is TGTGCCAGTAGCCGACTAGCGTCTACCTACGAGCAGTACTTC.

This chain uses TRBV9 with TRBJ2-2, with 8 bases lining up with TRBD2. CDR1 and CDR2 (germline): SGDLS, YYNGEE. The junction had 13 bases not matched to a gene; V was cut back by 0 bases and J by 6 bases. The CDR3 loop spans 18 amino acids. The CDR3 loop reads CASSVEVASGPGAGELFF. As DNA, the CDR3 is TGTGCCAGCAGCGTAGAGGTGGCTAGCGGGCCGGGGGCCGGGGAGCTGTTTTTT.

The chain links TRBV6-5 to TRBJ1-2; D perhaps matches TRBD1 (6 bases). Germline V lookup: CDR1 MNHEY, CDR2 SVGAGI. V shed 6 bases and J shed 8 bases, with 16 bases lying between them. The CDR3 spans 13 residues. The chain's CDR3 is CASRGTGLEGYTF. CDR3 nucleotides: TGTGCCAGCAGGGGTACAGGGTTGGAAGGCTACACCTTC.

The chain carries TRBV3-1 (or the pseudogene TRBV3-2) and TRBJ2-3, with TRBD2 identical over 15 bases. CDR3 size: 16 residues. CDR1 and CDR2 (germline): LGHDT, YNNKEL (reference sequence). Trimming removed 2 bases from V and 9 bases from J; junction bases left unmatched: 6. CDR3 sequence (DNA): TGTGCCAGCAGCCAAAATTTCGGGACTAGCGGGAGGACGCAGTATTTT. Translation: CASSQNFGTSGRTQYF.

The rearrangement joins TRBV6-5 to TRBJ2-7, with 9 positions matching TRBD2. V trimming: 0 bases; J trimming: 1 base; junction bases outside the gene matches: 4. Germline-derived CDR1 and CDR2 are MNHEY and SVGAGI. The CDR3 is 16 residues long. The CDR3 region has the DNA TGTGCCAGCAGTTACTCTGGCGGGGGGGCTTCCTACGAGCAGTACTTC. Translation gives CASSYSGGGASYEQYF.

By proportion, this clone is medium-sized. The V call is TRBV5-1, the J call TRBJ2-7; 9 nucleotides align to TRBD1. V lost 0 bases and J lost 4; bases outside the gene matches: 2. The CDR3 extends over 14 amino acids. Germline V gene sequence: CDR1 SGHRS, CDR2 YFSETQ. The CDR3 spells CASSLGQGVYEQYF. CDR3 nucleotide sequence: TGCGCCAGCAGCTTGGGACAGGGGGTTTACGAGCAGTACTTC.

This chain uses TRBV19 with TRBJ1-3; possibly TRBD1 for D (5 bases). This CDR3 is 16 amino acids long. Deletions cut 3 bases from V and 2 bases from J, with 14 bases between. From germline, CDR1 is LNHDA and CDR2 SQIVND (reference sequence). CDR3 DNA: TGTGCCAGTAGTATGCAGGCGGGGGTTGCTGGAAACACCATATATTTT. It is translated as CASSMQAGVAGNTIYF. Combining the CDR3 with reference TRBV19 and TRBJ1-3 gives the whole variable domain DGGITQSPKYLFRKEGQNVTLSCEQNLNHDAMYWYRQDPGQGLRLIYYSQIVNDFQKGDIAEGYSVSREKKESFPLTVTSAQKNPTAFYLCASSMQAGVAGNTIYFGEGSWLTVV.

The chain couples TRBV5-6 to TRBJ2-1; D remains unclear. Germline loops: CDR1 SGHDT, CDR2 YYEEEE. The germline V and J ends were trimmed by 1 base and 1 base, with 9 bases remaining between them. CDR3 length: 15 amino acids. The CDR3 DNA reads as TGTGCCAGCAGCTTGATTATCAGTTCCTACAATGAGCAGTTCTTC. Protein: CASSLIISSYNEQFF.

The rearrangement uses TRBV18 and TRBJ2-5; TRBD1 aligns across 7 bases. V dropped 5 bases and J dropped 2; count of bases not matched to a gene: 2. The CDR3 spans 13 residues. The germline gives CDR1 KGHSH, CDR2 LQKENI. The DNA of the CDR3 is TGTGCCAGCTCAAGGGGGCAGCAAGAGACCCAGTACTTC. Translated: CASSRGQQETQYF.

The J gene is TRBJ2-7, the V gene TRBV21-1; the table's TRBD1 call for D was not verified on the DNA. TRBV21-1 is recorded as a pseudogene. The CDR3 is made up of 13 amino acids. The CDR3 region is CASRSTRGYEQYF. The CDR3 bases are TGTGCCAGCAGGTCAACAAGGGGCTACGAGCAGTACTTC.

The chain joins TRBV25-1 to TRBJ2-5; tentative D call: TRBD2 (7 bases). The ends were cut back, 4 bases at V and 5 bases at J, with 14 bases in the middle. The germline CDR1 and CDR2 sequences are MGHDK and SYGVNS. This CDR3 contains 14 residues. The CDR3 loop is CASSVDRGAETQYF. The CDR3 DNA reads as TGTGCCAGCAGTGTTGACCGGGGGGCTGAGACCCAGTACTTC.

The chain couples TRBV19 to TRBJ1-2, with TRBD1 matching 10 bases. The CDR3 consists of 13 residues. Looked up from germline, CDR1 is LNHDA and CDR2 is SQIVND (reference sequence). V trimming: 11 bases; J trimming: 5 bases; junction bases outside the gene matches: 8. The CDR3 spells CAAGDRGLYGYTF. CDR3 coding DNA: TGTGCCGCCGGGGACAGGGGCCTTTATGGCTACACCTTC.

On this clone itself: This specimen includes other DNA sequences encoding the same CDR3. The chain combines TRBV7-9 with TRBJ1-3; D may be TRBD1 (5 bases). Trimming cost V 1 base and J 0 bases, with 7 bases left between them. The CDR3 extends over 15 amino acids. Per germline, CDR1 SEHNR and CDR2 FQNEAQ (reference sequence). The CDR3 nucleotides read TGTGCCAGCAGCTTAGTGCAGGGCTCTGGAAACACCATATATTTT. As protein: CASSLVQGSGNTIYF.

The rearrangement joins TRBV7-9 to TRBJ2-7; tentative D call: TRBD2 (6 bases). Germline V gene lookup returns CDR1 SEHNR and CDR2 FQNEAQ (reference sequence). The length of the CDR3 is 14 residues. V gave up 1 base and J gave up 5 bases, with 12 bases separating them. The CDR3 DNA reads as TGTGCCAGCAGCTTAGGGGCAGGGAGGAACGAGCAGTACTTC. It codes for CASSLGAGRNEQYF. Filled out from reference TRBV7-9 and TRBJ2-7, the complete variable domain reads DTGVSQNPRHKITKRGQNVTFRCDPISEHNRLYWYRQTLGQGPEFLTYFQNEAQLEKSRLLSDRFSAERPKGSFSTLEIQRTEQGDSAMYLCASSLGAGRNEQYFGPGTRLTVT.

The chain combines TRBV29-1 with TRBJ2-4; 8 positions match TRBD2. V trimming: 7 bases; J trimming: 8 bases; junction bases outside the gene matches: 7. This CDR3 comprises 12 residues. Germline CDR1 and CDR2: SQVTM and ANQGSEA. The CDR3 spells CSGGTSSDIQYF. DNA for the CDR3: TGCAGCGGGGGGACTAGTTCAGACATTCAGTACTTC.